This TCR beta chain originates from a study of blood T cell repertoires in COVID-19. Study details: Acute-phase and convalescent COVID-19 samples originated in the United States, Italy and Spain. The analysed material was cDNA or gDNA that came from T cells, B-cell-depleted T cells, or PBMCs.

This clone was recorded only once. The V segment lost 5 bases and the J segment 0 bases; nucleotides outside the gene matches: 11. Per the germline V gene, CDR1 is SGHTA and CDR2 is FQGNSA. This CDR3 region has 17 residues. Methods used by the authors: Reference gene primer amplification gave nucleated cell count estimates. The table came from immunoSEQ multiplex PCR; TCRdb's copy has only in-frame clones and leaves some out. The DNA was the basis for D and trimming; V, J and clone size are from that table. The table lists approximately 500,000 clones, 75% to 90% of them singletons, with approximately 3% in the top ten.

The receptor's source is a human donor in a cohort sampled during active COVID-19. Material: peripheral blood. The genes are TRBV7-2 and TRBJ2-3; 7 positions match TRBD2. The CDR3 sequence: CASSPRSGGGSTDTQYF. In DNA form, the CDR3 reads TGTGCCAGCAGCCCGCGGTCAGGCGGGGGAAGCACAGATACGCAGTATTTT.